This TCR beta chain comes out of a study of blood T cell repertoires in COVID-19. Under the authors' procedure: Amplification from reference gene primers served as the basis for estimated nucleated cell counts. TCRdb keeps only in-frame clones here, not all; method: immunoSEQ multiplex PCR. For V, J and clone size, that table is used; D and trimming come from the DNA. The table includes about 110,000 clones, over 80% detected once. CDR1 and CDR2 (germline): SQVTM, ANQGSEA. V trimming: 7 bases; J trimming: 3 bases; junction bases outside the gene matches: 12. This CDR3 has 15 residues. This chain connects TRBV29-1 to TRBJ2-3; 8 nucleotides align to TRBD1. The specimen sequenced was peripheral blood. The TCR sequence derives from a woman in her 70s with acute or convalescent COVID-19. In DNA, the CDR3 is TGCAGCGCCGAGTCGCCGGGACAGGCAACAGATACGCAGTATTTT. The encoded protein is CSAESPGQATDTQYF.